Listed below are T cell receptor beta chains from one sample, sequenced in a study of T cell repertoires in cytomegalovirus infection. TCRdb reanalysed the reads using MiXCR and keeps one entry per CDR3 protein. The table has roughly 150,000 distinct CDR3 sequences, 23% seen once. The material sequenced was PBMCs. The receptors stem from a human donor in good health (CMV status not recorded). Some clones in this sample may be carry-over from other donors' samples. Each CDR3 is given with its conserved first and last residue. The D gene is left open where the match is weak. A clone size is listed for some rows: how often the clone was seen (once, few, many), or a class if it is expanded.

CDR3 protein,CDR3 DNA,J gene,clone size,CDR3 length,D gene,V gene
CASSLERLAGGNEQFF,TGTGCCAGCAGCTTAGAACGACTAGCGGGAGGAAATGAGCAGTTCTTC,TRBJ2-1,many,16,TRBD2,TRBV7-2
CASSIRASFDIQYF,TGTGCCAGTAGTATTCGGGCTAGCTTTGACATTCAGTACTTC,TRBJ2-4,NA,14,NA,TRBV19
CASSLARLRGLAGGSSYNEQFF,TGTGCCAGCAGCTTAGCGCGGCTTCGTGGACTAGCGGGAGGTAGCTCCTACAATGAGCAGTTCTTC,TRBJ2-1,medium-sized,22,TRBD2,TRBV7-8
CASIPPGGGAGEQFF,TGTGCCAGTATCCCCCCCGGCGGGGGGGCGGGCGAGCAGTTCTTC,TRBJ2-1,few,15,TRBD2,TRBV19
CASSYTGQSPYGCTF,TGTGCCAGCAGTTACACCGGACAGTCGCCGTATGGCTGCACCTTC,TRBJ1-2,NA,15,NA,TRBV6-2/TRBV6-3
CASSLDSGPSNTGELFF,TGTGCCAGCAGCTTAGATTCAGGCCCTTCGAACACCGGGGAGCTGTTTTTT,TRBJ2-2,few,17,NA,TRBV11-2
CAWRPDRGNQPQHF,TGTGCCTGGAGACCCGACAGGGGGAATCAGCCCCAGCATTTT,TRBJ1-5,few,14,TRBD1,TRBV30
CATSGQGSPYEGQGPPVDTDTQYF,TGTGCCACAAGTGGGCAGGGGTCCCCGTACGAGGGACAGGGACCTCCCGTGGACACAGATACGCAGTATTTT,TRBJ2-3,NA,24,TRBD1,TRBV24-1
CASSYRDRDYGYTF,TGTGCCAGCAGTTACCGGGACAGGGACTATGGCTACACCTTC,TRBJ1-2,few,14,TRBD1,TRBV6-5
CSARGAGGSNYGYTF,TGCAGTGCCCGAGGGGCAGGGGGCTCTAACTATGGCTACACCTTC,TRBJ1-2,NA,15,TRBD1,TRBV20-1
CASQTRGRWSDTQYF,TGTGCCAGCCAGACAAGGGGCAGGTGGTCAGATACGCAGTATTTT,TRBJ2-3,NA,15,NA,TRBV6-2/TRBV6-3
CASKNTRDEKLFF,TGTGCCAGCAAGAACACAAGAGATGAAAAACTGTTTTTT,TRBJ1-4,few,13,NA,TRBV6-2/TRBV6-3
CASSLGLANQETQYF,TGTGCCAGCAGCTTAGGGCTAGCGAATCAAGAGACCCAGTACTTC,TRBJ2-5,few,15,NA,TRBV7-3
CASSQGTINEQFF,TGTGCCAGCAGCCAAGGCACCATCAATGAGCAGTTCTTC,TRBJ2-1,few,13,NA,TRBV3-1
CASRLSTDTQYF,TGCGCCAGCAGACTTAGCACAGATACGCAGTATTTT,TRBJ2-3,few,12,NA,TRBV5-1
CASSQVEGLGMRYF,TGCGCCAGCAGCCAAGTTGAGGGACTGGGGATGCGGTATTTT,TRBJ2-3,few,14,NA,TRBV4-1
CASSAGDSSDTQYF,TGTGCCAGCAGCGCAGGGGACAGCTCAGATACGCAGTATTTT,TRBJ2-3,many,14,TRBD1,TRBV5-6
CASSINRDEQYF,TGTGCCAGTAGTATAAACAGGGACGAGCAGTACTTC,TRBJ2-7,few,12,NA,TRBV19
CASSLRQGARETQYF,TGTGCCAGCAGCTTGCGACAGGGGGCACGGGAGACCCAGTACTTC,TRBJ2-5,NA,15,TRBD1,TRBV5-6
CASSPDYEQYF,TGTGCCAGCAGCCCCGACTACGAGCAGTACTTC,TRBJ2-7,many,11,NA,TRBV7-2
CASSLVGVGSYNEQFF,TGTGCCAGCAGCTTAGTAGGCGTTGGCTCCTACAATGAGCAGTTCTTC,TRBJ2-1,NA,16,NA,TRBV7-6
CASSEAGGRSFF,TGTGCCAGCAGTGAAGCTGGCGGCCGGTCGTTCTTC,TRBJ2-1,NA,12,NA,TRBV6-1
CAISEGLGNEQYF,TGTGCCATCAGTGAGGGACTAGGAAACGAGCAGTACTTC,TRBJ2-7,many,13,TRBD2,TRBV10-3
CASTETGVATNEKLFF,TGTGCCAGCACGGAGACAGGCGTTGCAACTAATGAAAAACTGTTTTTT,TRBJ1-4,few,16,NA,TRBV2